The 2 T cell receptor beta chains reported below all come from one sample, sequenced in a study of neurological immune-mediated disorders. TCRdb reanalysed the 5' RACE reads using MiXCR and keeps one entry per CDR3 protein. This table has 35,000 to 50,000 distinct CDR3 sequences, roughly 2.5% appearing once. Specimen: PBMCs. These TCRs come from a man aged 50-60 years with multiple sclerosis.

The table lists this clonotype with many counts. This chain uses TRBV7-3 with TRBJ1-1; a possible D gene is TRBD1 (5 bases). CDR1 and CDR2 (germline): SGHTA, FQGTGA. Deletions cut 5 bases from V and 8 bases from J, with 15 bases between. CDR3 size: 13 residues. CDR3 nucleotides: TGTGCCAGCAGCCACGGGACGGCCCGCGAAGCTTTCTTT. Translation: CASSHGTAREAFF.

This clonotype was seen many times. The J gene is TRBJ2-2, the V gene TRBV7-9; unclear D gene. This CDR3 has 14 residues. Per germline, CDR1 SEHNR and CDR2 FQNEAQ (reference sequence). Between the trimmed V and J ends, which lost 3 bases and 1 base, there was a span of 6 bases. The CDR3 region is CASSFYKNTGELFF. As DNA, the CDR3 is TGTGCCAGCAGCTTTTATAAGAACACCGGGGAGCTGTTTTTT.